One sample yielded the 30 T cell receptor beta chains listed below, sequenced in a study of vaccination and CD4 T cells after COVID-19 (dated by TCRdb to between 2021 and 2023). Their antigens remain unidentified. Libraries were made using PCR. Sequenced on an Illumina iSeq 100. DNA from cultured CD4+ T cells underwent TCR sequencing with the Oncomine TCR Beta short-read assay at the Johns Hopkins FTIC core. TCRdb reran the public reads through fastp at Q25 and MiXCR, keeping productive beta chains. Identical CDR3 protein sequences are pooled into one entry, listed with their most common genes and DNA. Recorded for this sample are about 12,000 distinct CDR3 sequences; roughly three fifths of them occurred a single time. The ten largest clones add up to over 10% of the sample. Interpreted using the paper, the treatment or condition label stands for: approximately 9-day PBMC culture with coronavirus spike peptide pools or control peptides (ViraFEST assay).

Sequencing input: CD4+ T cells from blood, cultured in vitro. These receptors originate from a human donor who had recovered from COVID-19.

This clonotype was found a few times. V usage is TRBV6-1 and J usage is TRBJ1-2, with a tentative D call TRBD1 (6 bases). The ends were cut back, 6 bases at V and 5 bases at J, with 13 bases in the middle. The CDR3 consists of 13 residues. Germline V gene sequence: CDR1 MNHNS, CDR2 SASEGT. The CDR3 region has the DNA TGTGCCAGCAGCCAGGACAGAGTTTATGGCTACACCTTC. Encoded protein: CASSQDRVYGYTF.

The gene calls are TRBV6-1 and TRBJ2-2; D is undetermined. The V gene's germline CDR1 is MNHNS and CDR2 SASEGT. Trimming cost V 2 bases and J 5 bases, with 9 bases left between them. The CDR3 spans 14 residues. CDR3 nucleotides: TGTGCCAGCAGTGAATATTCGGCTACCGGGGAGCTGTTTTTT. Translating it yields CASSEYSATGELFF.

This clonotype was observed a handful of times. The chain joins TRBV20-1 to TRBJ1-5; 10 nucleotides match TRBD1. The CDR3 contains 15 residues. V lost 5 bases to trimming and J lost 4 bases; unmatched junction nucleotides: 8. Germline V gene sequence: CDR1 DFQATT, CDR2 SNEGSKA (reference sequence). The CDR3 protein is CSAPGDRGRNQPQHF. DNA of the CDR3: TGCAGTGCTCCGGGCGACAGGGGGCGGAATCAGCCCCAGCATTTT.

This clonotype was found a few times. The chain links TRBV6-1 to TRBJ1-1, with 11 bases fitting TRBD1. CDR1 is MNHNS, CDR2 SASEGT, per germline. This CDR3 is built from 17 residues. Unmatched junction bases numbered 9, after V lost 6 bases and J lost 0 bases. The CDR3 loop reads CASRKSGTGGLNTEAFF. Written as DNA, the CDR3 is TGTGCCAGCAGGAAATCAGGGACAGGGGGACTGAACACTGAAGCTTTCTTT.

V is TRBV12-3 or TRBV12-4 and J is TRBJ2-5, with 7 bases lining up with TRBD1. V trimming: 4 bases; J trimming: 10 bases; junction bases outside the gene matches: 9. CDR3 size: 13 residues. CDR3 in DNA: TGTGCCAGCAGTTCCAGACAGGGCAGTGACCAGTACTTC. Residues: CASSSRQGSDQYF.

The rearrangement joins TRBV2 to TRBJ2-1, with 11 bases identical to TRBD2. The CDR3 totals 15 residues. With 5 bases clipped from V and 5 bases from J, the junction kept 5 bases outside the gene matches. Per the germline V gene, CDR1 is SNHLY and CDR2 is FYNNEI. In DNA form, the CDR3 reads TGTGCCAGCAGTCGACTAGCGGGAACTCACAATGAGCAGTTCTTC. This codes for CASSRLAGTHNEQFF.

The chain links TRBV7-2 to TRBJ2-1; 8 bases fit TRBD2. The germline V gene encodes CDR1 SGHTA and CDR2 FQGNSA. This CDR3 is built from 15 residues. V lost 1 base, J lost 8 bases, and 7 bases stayed unmatched. The CDR3 protein is CASSLEETSVYEQFF. CDR3 bases: TGTGCCAGCAGCTTAGAGGAGACTAGCGTGTATGAGCAGTTCTTC.

The chain has TRBV11-2 and TRBJ2-1; tentatively, D is TRBD2 (6 bases). The CDR3 has 16 residues. The germline V and J ends were trimmed by 5 bases and 4 bases, with 18 bases remaining between them. In germline, CDR1 is SGHAT, CDR2 FQNNGV. CDR3 nucleotides: TGTGCCAGCAGCCCCTCTCCGCGTAGCGGATACAATGAGCAGTTCTTC. It encodes CASSPSPRSGYNEQFF.

This clonotype was observed a few times. The chain joins TRBV20-1 to TRBJ2-2; maybe TRBD1 (6 bases). Trimming took off 3 bases at V and 5 bases at J, with 7 bases between the two ends. Per germline, CDR1 DFQATT and CDR2 SNEGSKA (reference sequence). This CDR3 is 12 amino acids long. The CDR3 loop is CSARGQTGELFF. The CDR3 nucleotides are TGCAGTGCTAGGGGACAAACCGGGGAGCTGTTTTTT.

This clonotype was observed a few times. The genes are TRBV10-3 and TRBJ1-5; D gene unclear. Trimming took off 11 bases at V and 3 bases at J, with 20 bases between the two ends. Germline assignment: CDR1 ENHRY and CDR2 SYGVKD. The CDR3 is made up of 15 amino acids. CDR3 in amino acids: CASRSRDTDNQPQHF. CDR3 nucleotides: TGTGCCTCACGATCCCGGGATACCGACAATCAGCCCCAGCATTTT.

The chain carries TRBV20-1 and TRBJ2-1, with TRBD1 matching over 8 bases. Germline lookup yields CDR1 DFQATT and CDR2 SNEGSKA (reference sequence). The length of the CDR3 is 13 residues. Trimming removed 2 bases from V and 7 bases from J; junction bases left unmatched: 4. Written as DNA, the CDR3 is TGCAGTGCTAGACGAGACAGGGGAAATGAGCAGTTCTTC. Translating it yields CSARRDRGNEQFF.

V gene TRBV6-2 or TRBV6-3 combines with J gene TRBJ1-1; 7 bases match TRBD1. CDR1 and CDR2 from the germline V gene are MNHEY and SVGEGT. J lost 1 base, V lost 0 bases, and 11 bases had no gene match. This CDR3 is built from 18 residues. The CDR3: CASSYSQGGRSWNTEAFF. CDR3 nucleotide sequence: TGTGCCAGCAGTTACTCGCAGGGGGGAAGATCATGGAACACTGAAGCTTTCTTT.

V usage is TRBV7-2 and J usage is TRBJ2-5, with D possibly TRBD1 on 5 matching bases. The germline gives CDR1 SGHTA, CDR2 FQGNSA. V lost 5 bases, J lost 4 bases, and 11 bases lay in between. This CDR3 comprises 13 residues. For the CDR3, the DNA is TGTGCCAGCAGCCAACAGGTCCTAGAGACCCAGTACTTC. It encodes CASSQQVLETQYF.

The rearrangement links TRBV19 to TRBJ2-1; 10 bases map to TRBD2. The V and J ends lost 9 bases and 5 bases, in that order; junction bases with no gene match: 4. This CDR3 has 13 residues. CDR1 LNHDA and CDR2 SQIVND come from the germline V gene (reference sequence). The CDR3 region has the DNA TGTGCCAGCTCTAGCGGGGGACACAATGAGCAGTTCTTC. Protein sequence: CASSSGGHNEQFF.

This clonotype has just one count. The junction shows a germline mismatch at one end, possibly a read error. CDR3 protein: CASSDRVEDTQYF. CDR3 DNA sequence: TGTGCCAGCAGTGATCGTGTGGAAGATACGCAGTATTTT. The chain is built from TRBV10-3 and TRBJ2-3; no definite D call. The CDR3 runs to 13 residues. CDR1 is ENHRY, CDR2 SYGVKD, per germline.

The chain uses TRBV3-1 and TRBJ1-5; 8 nucleotides align to TRBD1. This CDR3 has 17 amino acids. V was clipped by 6 bases and J by 5 bases; unmatched bases: 15. Germline V gives CDR1 LGHDT, CDR2 YNNKEL (reference sequence). The DNA for the CDR3 is TGTGCCAGCAGTCCCCGCCCGACAGGGGTGGAGGATCAGCCCCAGCATTTT. Its translation is CASSPRPTGVEDQPQHF.

Remarks on this clonotype: One end of the junction varies from germline; a read error may be responsible. This CDR3 is CASREATEAFF. The DNA of the CDR3 is TGTGCCAGCAGGGAAGCAACTGAAGCTTTCTTT. V is TRBV2 and J is TRBJ1-1, with unresolved D. CDR3 size: 11 residues. Germline V gives CDR1 SNHLY, CDR2 FYNNEI.

The chain combines TRBV28 with TRBJ1-6; D gene ambiguous. The germline V gene encodes CDR1 MDHEN and CDR2 SYDVKM. Trimming took off 1 base at V and 6 bases at J, with 13 bases between the two ends. The CDR3 is 16 residues long. CDR3 amino acids: CASSLSVGLGNSPLHF. The CDR3 region has the DNA TGTGCCAGCAGTTTATCAGTAGGACTGGGTAATTCACCCCTCCACTTT. Together with reference TRBV28 and TRBJ1-6, the CDR3 gives the full variable domain: DVKVTQSSRYLVKRTGEKVFLECVQDMDHENMFWYRQDPGLGLRLIYFSYDVKMKEKGDIPEGYSVSREKKERFSLILESASTNQTSMYLCASSLSVGLGNSPLHFGNGTRLTVT.

The J gene is TRBJ2-5, the V gene TRBV7-6; D not resolved. Germline CDR1 SGHVS, CDR2 FNYEAQ. Deletions cut 5 bases from V and 5 bases from J, with 6 bases between. The length of the CDR3 is 11 residues. DNA for the CDR3: TGTGCCAGCAGCCCAGCGGAGACCCAGTACTTC. It codes for CASSPAETQYF.

The chain combines TRBV12-3 or TRBV12-4 with TRBJ1-2; weak D call: TRBD1 (5 bases). V was clipped by 6 bases and J by 6 bases, with 17 bases between them. The CDR3 runs to 14 residues. The CDR3 reads CASSYGQGINGYTF. The CDR3 DNA reads as TGTGCCAGCAGCTACGGTCAGGGAATCAATGGCTACACCTTC.

This clonotype has only a few counts. This chain links TRBV6-1 with TRBJ2-3; 10 nucleotides match TRBD2. The CDR3 extends over 19 amino acids. CDR1 MNHNS and CDR2 SASEGT come from the germline V gene. Trimming took 2 bases from V and 4 from J; bases not matched to a gene: 15. For the CDR3, the DNA is TGTGCCAGCAGTGAAAGGGATCTCGGGAGCGGGAGGGCCGCAGATACGCAGTATTTT. Translation gives CASSERDLGSGRAADTQYF.

This chain connects TRBV20-1 to TRBJ2-6; D is uncertain. With 4 bases removed from V and 7 bases from J, the gap between germline ends came to 11 bases. Per the germline V gene, CDR1 is DFQATT and CDR2 is SNEGSKA (reference sequence). The CDR3 extends over 13 amino acids. Here the CDR3 DNA reads TGCAGTGCTAAGTCGGAATTCGCCAACGTCCTGACTTTC. This codes for CSAKSEFANVLTF.

The chain uses TRBV6-7 and TRBJ2-7, with D unresolved. TRBV6-7 is placed among ORFs of uncertain function. The CDR3 totals 15 residues. V was shortened by 6 bases and J by 2 bases, with 17 bases between the two germline ends. The CDR3 loop is CASSVLGPSPYEQYF. The CDR3 DNA reads as TGTGCCAGCAGCGTCTTGGGTCCGAGTCCCTACGAGCAGTACTTC.

In this sample, this clonotype turned up a few times. The chain is built from TRBV15 and TRBJ2-3, with D perhaps matching TRBD1 (6 bases). Germline-derived CDR1 and CDR2 are LNHNV and YYDKDF (reference sequence). The germline V and J ends were trimmed by 1 base and 2 bases, with 10 bases remaining between them. This CDR3 has 15 residues. This chain's CDR3 is CATSRADSATDTQYF. The CDR3, as DNA: TGTGCCACCAGCAGAGCGGACAGCGCCACAGATACGCAGTATTTT.

For this clonotype: A read error is likely, as this CDR3 ends without the conserved phenylalanine or tryptophan. This chain links TRBV7-3 with TRBJ1-3, with D maybe TRBD1 (5 bases). V gave up 0 bases and J gave up 9 bases, with 12 bases separating them. Germline V gene lookup returns CDR1 SGHTA and CDR2 FQGTGA. The CDR3 runs to 14 residues. CDR3 nucleotides: TGTGCCAGCAGCTTAACTGGGGCTATGAGCACCATATATTAT. Its protein is CASSLTGAMSTIYY.

J is TRBJ2-3 and V is TRBV5-8; 10 bases are a match to TRBD1. The length of the CDR3 is 16 residues. Trimming cost V 4 bases and J 1 base; bases outside gene matches: 6. Germline V gene data show CDR1 as SGHTS and CDR2 as YDEGEE. CDR3: CASSPGTGAGTDTQYF. The CDR3 coding sequence is TGTGCCAGCAGCCCTGGGACAGGGGCGGGCACAGATACGCAGTATTTT.

The chain employs TRBV5-1 and TRBJ1-6; D is uncertain. This CDR3 spans 14 amino acids. From germline, CDR1 is SGHRS and CDR2 YFSETQ. V lost 2 bases and J lost 6, with 9 bases in between. The CDR3 protein is CASSFWAANSPLHF. In nucleotides, the CDR3 is TGCGCCAGCAGCTTTTGGGCCGCTAATTCACCCCTCCACTTT.

The chain's CDR3 is CASSFVATRRVAGELFF. CDR3 coding DNA: TGTGCCAGCAGTTTCGTGGCGACTAGGCGGGTTGCCGGGGAGCTGTTTTTT. The genes are TRBV6-5 and TRBJ2-2, with D perhaps matching TRBD2 (6 bases). This CDR3 comprises 17 residues. Trimming removed 4 bases from V and 6 bases from J, with 21 bases in between. Per the germline V gene, CDR1 is MNHEY and CDR2 is SVGAGI.

This chain uses TRBV4-1 with TRBJ2-7; 14 bases are shared with TRBD2. The V segment lost 1 base and the J segment 2 bases; nucleotides outside the gene matches: 25. CDR1 and CDR2 from the germline V gene are MGHRA and YSYEKL. The CDR3 spans 24 residues. The CDR3, as DNA: TGCGCCAGCAGCCAAGCCGGGAGAATCGAACCGGGACAGGGGACTAGCGGGGGACCCTACGAGCAGTACTTC. The encoded protein is CASSQAGRIEPGQGTSGGPYEQYF.

This chain uses TRBV20-1 with TRBJ2-1, with 8 bases lining up with TRBD2. The CDR3 contains 15 residues. With 2 bases clipped from V and 5 bases from J, the junction kept 8 bases outside the gene matches. CDR1 and CDR2 (germline): DFQATT, SNEGSKA (reference sequence). The chain's CDR3 is CSARKGTSGNNEQFF. Here the CDR3 DNA reads TGCAGTGCTAGAAAGGGTACTAGCGGAAACAATGAGCAGTTCTTC.